This T cell receptor beta chain was recorded in a study of T-cell reconstitution after alpha-beta-depleted transplantation in children. Overall study findings and caveats: High day-60 TCRbeta diversity in some patients came from surviving recipient T cells and thymic progenitors.

For this clonotype: Its antigen is still unknown.

Trimming cost V 3 bases and J 6 bases, with 14 bases left between them. Germline V gives CDR1 DFQATT, CDR2 SNEGSKA (reference sequence). The CDR3 totals 14 residues. TCRbeta library construction was performed incorporating unique molecular identifiers. Using its own MiXCR run on the PCR reads, TCRdb lists one record per CDR3 protein. The sample lists 350,000 to 500,000 distinct CDR3 sequences; roughly two fifths were seen once. This material consisted of PBMCs, taken before TCRalphabeta/CD19-depleted stem cell transplant. This clonotype was sampled from a girl aged 2-10 years with aplastic anemia, due to receive a stem cell transplant. J is TRBJ2-2 and V is TRBV20-1; D is perhaps TRBD2 (5 bases). The CDR3 region is CSASKRSLSGELFF. CDR3 coding DNA: TGCAGTGCTAGTAAGCGGTCCCTCTCCGGGGAGCTGTTTTTT.